The 10 T cell receptor beta chains below all came from one sample that was sequenced in a study of blood T cell repertoires in COVID-19. Method: immunoSEQ multiplex PCR; TCRdb's copy keeps in-frame clones and lacks some. Altogether fewer than 250,000 clones are present, about 80% being singletons, with the ten largest covering under 3%. Sequenced material: peripheral blood. The receptors stem from a woman aged 40-49 years with active or convalescent COVID-19.

The chain is built from TRBV5-1 and TRBJ2-3, with TRBD1 matching over 9 bases. Looked up from germline, CDR1 is SGHRS and CDR2 is YFSETQ. The CDR3 length is 15 residues. Unmatched junction bases numbered 9, after V lost 4 bases and J lost 6 bases. The CDR3 spells CASSIGTGRRDTQYF. The CDR3, as DNA: TGCGCCAGCAGCATAGGGACAGGGAGGAGGGATACGCAGTATTTT.

This chain links TRBV19 with TRBJ1-2; D might be TRBD1 (5 bases). In germline, CDR1 is LNHDA, CDR2 SQIVND (reference sequence). V dropped 7 bases and J dropped 7 bases, with 13 bases sitting between them. The CDR3 length is 12 residues. In DNA, the CDR3 is TGTGCCAGTAACCTCGGGGGTTCTGGCTACACCTTC. This codes for CASNLGGSGYTF.

This chain connects TRBV5-6 to TRBJ1-5, with 10 positions matching TRBD1. CDR1 is SGHDT, CDR2 YYEEEE, per germline. V trimming: 4 bases; J trimming: 1 base; junction bases outside the gene matches: 11. This CDR3 has 18 amino acids. CDR3 in DNA: TGTGCCAGCAGCGTCCGGGACAGGGGAACTTACAGCAATCAGCCCCAGCATTTT. Protein product: CASSVRDRGTYSNQPQHF.

This clone has just one count. This chain connects TRBV7-9 to TRBJ1-4; 10 bases fit TRBD1. J lost 10 bases, V lost 2 bases, and 7 bases had no gene match. Germline V gene lookup returns CDR1 SEHNR and CDR2 FQNEAQ (reference sequence). The CDR3 length is 15 residues. CDR3 loop: CASSLNRDRGGKLFF. The CDR3 coding sequence is TGTGCCAGCAGCTTAAACCGGGACAGGGGAGGAAAACTGTTTTTT. Together with reference TRBV7-9 and TRBJ1-4, the CDR3 gives the full variable domain: DTGVSQNPRHKITKRGQNVTFRCDPISEHNRLYWYRQTLGQGPEFLTYFQNEAQLEKSRLLSDRFSAERPKGSFSTLEIQRTEQGDSAMYLCASSLNRDRGGKLFFGSGTQLSVL.

The V gene is TRBV10-3, the J gene TRBJ2-5, with TRBD1 identical over 10 bases. V gave up 4 bases and J gave up 2 bases; unmatched junction bases: 1. This CDR3 has 14 amino acids. Germline assignment: CDR1 ENHRY and CDR2 SYGVKD. As DNA, the CDR3 is TGTGCCATCAGTGGGGGACAGGGGCAAGAGACCCAGTACTTC. Its translation is CAISGGQGQETQYF.

The CDR3, as DNA: TGTGCCATCAGTGAGCCGGGACAGGGGGTCTCTGGGGCCAACGTCCTGACTTTC. Residues: CAISEPGQGVSGANVLTF. The chain carries TRBV10-3 and TRBJ2-6; 11 nucleotides align to TRBD1. CDR3 length equals 18 residues. V lost 2 bases to trimming and J lost 0 bases; unmatched junction nucleotides: 3. Germline lookup yields CDR1 ENHRY and CDR2 SYGVKD.

The rearrangement uses TRBV27 and TRBJ1-1; tentative D call: TRBD1 (5 bases). Germline lookup yields CDR1 MNHEY and CDR2 SMNVEV (reference sequence). This CDR3 is built from 15 residues. Trimming pared 2 bases from V and 1 base from J, leaving 11 bases between. The CDR3 DNA reads TGTGCCAGCAGTTTACGGCAGGGAGGGAACACTGAAGCTTTCTTT. Translating gives CASSLRQGGNTEAFF.

The V call is TRBV5-1, the J call TRBJ2-2, with D tentatively TRBD2 (6 bases). The germline CDR1 and CDR2 sequences are SGHRS and YFSETQ. Trimming cost V 0 bases and J 5 bases, with 14 bases left between them. This CDR3 contains 16 residues. For the CDR3, the DNA is TGCGCCAGCAGCTTGGTTTCGCCTAGCGTAACCGGGGAGCTGTTTTTT. Translation: CASSLVSPSVTGELFF.

The rearrangement uses TRBV28 and TRBJ1-1; TRBD1 agrees at 10 bases. V shed 6 bases, J shed 5 bases, and the junction held 6 bases outside the gene matches. The CDR3 totals 14 residues. The germline V gene encodes CDR1 MDHEN and CDR2 SYDVKM. DNA for the CDR3: TGTGCCAGCAGGACAGGGGGCCAAAGGACTGAAGCTTTCTTT. It encodes CASRTGGQRTEAFF.

The J gene is TRBJ2-3, the V gene TRBV9, with 11 bases matching TRBD2. Germline V gene data show CDR1 as SGDLS and CDR2 as YYNGEE. The CDR3 is 15 residues long. V was clipped by 1 base and J by 7 bases; unmatched bases: 5. CDR3 residues: CASSVSGLAGYTQYF. In nucleotides, the CDR3 is TGTGCCAGCAGCGTAAGTGGACTAGCGGGCTATACGCAGTATTTT.